These 27 T cell receptor beta chains share one sample of origin, sequenced in a study of shared clonotypes between healthy human individuals. TCRdb's table, derived via immunoSEQ multiplex PCR, lists solely in-frame clones and lacks some. The top ten clones hold 0.36% of a sample with some 2,500,000 clones, 93% of them seen once. What was sequenced was naive CD4+ T cells from PBMCs. The subset is: CD45RA+ positively selected. Every receptor here comes from a man aged 18 to 35 in good health. Some clones in this sample may be carry-over from other donors' samples.

V usage is TRBV6-1 and J usage is TRBJ1-6; TRBD1 might be the D (5 bases). Looked up from germline, CDR1 is MNHNS and CDR2 is SASEGT. Deletions cut 6 bases from V and 9 bases from J, with 15 bases between. The CDR3 is made up of 14 amino acids. CDR3 coding DNA: TGTGCCAGCAGCGGAACGGGGCCTGGTTCACCCCTCCACTTT. Translating gives CASSGTGPGSPLHF.

The J gene is TRBJ2-3, the V gene TRBV10-3, with D perhaps TRBD2 (5 bases). The germline V gene has CDR1 ENHRY and CDR2 SYGVKD. The CDR3 has 15 amino acids. Trimming removed 2 bases at V and 4 bases at J, with 13 bases between. The CDR3 protein is CAISEDSLAADTQYF. The CDR3 coding sequence is TGTGCCATCAGTGAGGATAGTCTAGCAGCAGATACGCAGTATTTT.

CDR3 in DNA: TGTGCCAGCAGTCCCCAGGACAGGGAAGGTGAAGCTTTCTTT. Its translation is CASSPQDREGEAFF. The chain joins TRBV28 to TRBJ1-1, with 8 bases aligning to TRBD1. The V gene's germline CDR1 is MDHEN and CDR2 SYDVKM. The trim removed 5 bases at V and 7 bases at J, leaving 9 bases unmatched. The CDR3 is 14 amino acids.

V is TRBV28 and J is TRBJ2-3; perhaps TRBD2 as D (6 bases). The germline gives CDR1 MDHEN, CDR2 SYDVKM. V lost 2 bases, J lost 5 bases, and 11 bases lay in between. CDR3 length: 14 amino acids. The CDR3 nucleotides are TGTGCCAGCAGTTTACCCCGGGGAGGAGATACGCAGTATTTT. Protein product: CASSLPRGGDTQYF. The entire variable domain, with the rest obtained from reference TRBV28 and TRBJ2-3, is as follows: DVKVTQSSRYLVKRTGEKVFLECVQDMDHENMFWYRQDPGLGLRLIYFSYDVKMKEKGDIPEGYSVSREKKERFSLILESASTNQTSMYLCASSLPRGGDTQYFGPGTRLTVL.

The gene calls are TRBV30 and TRBJ2-7; 7 bases are shared with TRBD2. V shed 6 bases, J shed 2 bases, and the junction held 7 bases outside the gene matches. CDR3 length: 13 residues. Germline CDR1 is GTSNPN and CDR2 is SVGIG (reference sequence). This CDR3 reads CACLSGGTYEQYF. CDR3 in DNA: TGTGCCTGTCTGTCGGGAGGAACCTACGAGCAGTACTTC.

The CDR3 coding sequence is TGTGCCAGCAGGAATGGACGGGCCGCGAACACCGGGGAGCTGTTTTTT. Its protein product is CASRNGRAANTGELFF. The V and J genes are TRBV28 and TRBJ2-2; D ambiguous. The germline CDR1 and CDR2 sequences are MDHEN and SYDVKM. CDR3 size: 16 residues. V lost 6 bases and J lost 0, with 14 bases in between.

V and J are TRBV7-6 and TRBJ1-2; 10 bases fit TRBD1. The CDR3 loop spans 18 amino acids. Per the germline V gene, CDR1 is SGHVS and CDR2 is FNYEAQ. Trimming took 4 bases from V and 5 from J; bases not matched to a gene: 16. CDR3 DNA sequence: TGTGCCAGCAGCTCATATCTGAGACAGGGGGCTCCGGGGTATGGCTACACCTTC. It translates to CASSSYLRQGAPGYGYTF. Combining the CDR3 with reference TRBV7-6 and TRBJ1-2 gives the whole variable domain GAGVSQSPRYKVTKRGQDVALRCDPISGHVSLYWYRQALGQGPEFLTYFNYEAQQDKSGLPNDRFSAERPEGSISTLTIQRTEQRDSAMYRCASSSYLRQGAPGYGYTFGSGTRLTVV.

The chain carries TRBV5-6 and TRBJ1-3, with 8 positions matching TRBD1. CDR1 is SGHDT, CDR2 YYEEEE, per germline. The trim removed 4 bases at V and 0 bases at J, leaving 9 bases unmatched. The CDR3 consists of 17 residues. The CDR3: CASSQWTGWSSGNTIYF. In DNA, the CDR3 is TGTGCCAGCAGCCAGTGGACAGGGTGGTCCTCTGGAAACACCATATATTTT.

The genes are TRBV5-8 and TRBJ2-5; TRBD1 is a possible D gene (5 bases). The germline V and J ends were trimmed by 2 bases and 8 bases, with 10 bases remaining between them. CDR1 SGHTS and CDR2 YDEGEE come from the germline V gene. The CDR3 covers 12 residues. DNA for the CDR3: TGTGCCAGCAGCTTAATAAGGGGAACCCAGTACTTC. Protein: CASSLIRGTQYF.

The gene calls are TRBV25-1 and TRBJ2-5; D unresolved. The V gene's germline CDR1 is MGHDK and CDR2 SYGVNS. This CDR3 has 13 amino acids. Between the trimmed V and J ends, which lost 2 bases and 5 bases, there was a span of 9 bases. The CDR3 spells CASSEIFRETQYF. Here the CDR3 DNA reads TGTGCCAGCAGTGAAATTTTCCGGGAGACCCAGTACTTC.

This chain uses TRBV7-8 with TRBJ2-7; the match to TRBD2 covers 10 bases. The CDR3 length is 14 residues. The germline CDR1 and CDR2 sequences are SGHVS and FQNEAQ. After removal of 5 bases from V and 3 bases from J, the junction contained 4 bases not matched to a gene. The chain's CDR3 is CASSESGRVYEQYF. CDR3 sequence (DNA): TGTGCCAGCAGCGAAAGCGGGAGGGTCTACGAGCAGTACTTC.

This clone was detected once. V and J are TRBV5-1 and TRBJ2-6; D gene unclear. CDR3 length: 15 amino acids. Germline lookup yields CDR1 SGHRS and CDR2 YFSETQ. Between the trimmed V and J ends, which lost 3 bases and 8 bases, there was a span of 15 bases. The CDR3 region is CASSSEGSWTNVLTF. The CDR3 region has the DNA TGCGCCAGCAGCTCTGAAGGGTCTTGGACCAACGTCCTGACTTTC. The variable domain in full, with the rest retrieved from reference TRBV5-1 and TRBJ2-6, is KAGVTQTPRYLIKTRGQQVTLSCSPISGHRSVSWYQQTPGQGLQFLFEYFSETQRNKGNFPGRFSGRQFSNSRSEMNVSTLELGDSALYLCASSSEGSWTNVLTFGAGSRLTVL.

A note on this clone: The sample carries other DNA sequences with the same CDR3. The chain employs TRBV18 and TRBJ2-7; D uncertain. The V gene lost 6 bases and the J gene lost 1 base, with 10 bases spanning the gap. Germline CDR1 KGHSH, CDR2 LQKENI. The CDR3 totals 13 residues. The CDR3 DNA reads as TGTGCCAGCTCGCCCGGCGTATCCTACGAGCAGTACTTC. It codes for CASSPGVSYEQYF.

The chain is built from TRBV18 and TRBJ2-1, with a possible D match to TRBD1 (6 bases). CDR1 is KGHSH and CDR2 is LQKENI in the germline V gene. The length of the CDR3 is 14 residues. Trimming left V 3 bases short and J 12 bases short, with 18 bases between. The CDR3 protein is CASSPSPGPRGQFF. The CDR3 DNA reads as TGTGCCAGCTCACCTTCACCGGGGCCCAGGGGGCAGTTCTTC.

V is TRBV11-2 and J is TRBJ1-1; no definite D call. Germline assignment: CDR1 SGHAT and CDR2 FQNNGV. The V gene lost 5 bases and the J gene lost 3 bases, with 10 bases spanning the gap. The CDR3 loop spans 13 amino acids. The CDR3 bases are TGTGCCAGCAGCGTTCGCCACGACACTGAAGCTTTCTTT. Residues: CASSVRHDTEAFF.

The V and J genes are TRBV25-1 and TRBJ2-1; 8 bases are a match to TRBD2. Trimming took 1 base from V and 9 from J; bases not matched to a gene: 8. The CDR3 consists of 15 residues. Germline lookup yields CDR1 MGHDK and CDR2 SYGVNS. DNA of the CDR3: TGTGCCAGCAGTGAATTATCCGGGAGGGCCAGTGAGCAGTTCTTC. Protein product: CASSELSGRASEQFF.

V usage is TRBV6-1 and J usage is TRBJ1-2; D is unclear. The CDR3 extends over 15 amino acids. V gave up 3 bases and J gave up 1 base, with 12 bases separating them. The germline gives CDR1 MNHNS, CDR2 SASEGT. CDR3 in amino acids: CASSEVGVINYGYTF. DNA of the CDR3: TGTGCCAGCAGTGAGGTGGGTGTTATTAACTATGGCTACACCTTC.

The chain employs TRBV18 and TRBJ1-4; D is perhaps TRBD1 (6 bases). This CDR3 region has 15 residues. The V end was cut by 5 bases, the J end by 2 bases, with 12 bases between. The germline V gene has CDR1 KGHSH and CDR2 LQKENI. CDR3 coding DNA: TGTGCCAGCTCAGCCACAGGGAAGACTAATGAAAAACTGTTTTTT. It specifies CASSATGKTNEKLFF.

This chain joins TRBV28 and TRBJ2-3; 11 nucleotides match TRBD2. The CDR3 consists of 13 residues. Germline loops: CDR1 MDHEN, CDR2 SYDVKM. V was pared by 6 bases and J by 7 bases, with 3 bases of the junction left unmatched. Here the CDR3 DNA reads TGTGCCAGCAGGGCTAGCGGGAGGAATACGCAGTATTTT. Amino acids: CASRASGRNTQYF.

This chain uses TRBV7-2 with TRBJ2-1; D perhaps matches TRBD2 (6 bases). The CDR3 is 13 amino acids. Germline loops: CDR1 SGHTA, CDR2 FQGNSA. Trimming stripped 5 bases from V and 5 bases from J, with 10 bases between. CDR3 bases: TGTGCCAGCAGCATCGGGAGCAACAATGAGCAGTTCTTC. Translation: CASSIGSNNEQFF. Based on the CDR3 plus reference TRBV7-2 and TRBJ2-1, the full variable domain is GAGVSQSPSNKVTEKGKDVELRCDPISGHTALYWYRQSLGQGLEFLIYFQGNSAPDKSGLPSDRFSAERTGGSVSTLTIQRTQQEDSAVYLCASSIGSNNEQFFGPGTRLTVL.

The chain links TRBV29-1 to TRBJ2-1, with 10 bases that match TRBD1. The CDR3 runs to 13 residues. The junction had 7 bases not matched to a gene; V was cut back by 7 bases and J by 7 bases. Germline CDR1 is SQVTM and CDR2 is ANQGSEA. The DNA for the CDR3 is TGCAGCGCATGGGGGGACAGGGGTAATGAGCAGTTCTTC. It is translated as CSAWGDRGNEQFF.

The rearrangement joins TRBV18 to TRBJ1-5; TRBD1 is a possible D gene (5 bases). CDR1 and CDR2 from the germline V gene are KGHSH and LQKENI. V lost 2 bases and J 5 bases, leaving 13 bases between the germline ends. The CDR3 covers 15 residues. The CDR3 here is CASSPTDSTYQPQHF. CDR3 in DNA: TGTGCCAGCTCACCAACCGACAGTACTTATCAGCCCCAGCATTTT.

V usage is TRBV19 and J usage is TRBJ1-2, with D possibly being TRBD1 (5 bases). Germline V gene lookup returns CDR1 LNHDA and CDR2 SQIVND (reference sequence). This CDR3 comprises 13 residues. V was cut by 9 bases and J by 0 bases, with 11 bases left in between. In DNA form, the CDR3 reads TGTGCCAGCCGGGGGGGAGCTAACTATGGCTACACCTTC. The encoded protein is CASRGGANYGYTF.

The chain couples TRBV7-2 to TRBJ2-2; 14 positions agree with TRBD2. Losses at the gene ends were 6 bases for V and 4 bases for J; bases not matched to a gene: 7. The CDR3 loop spans 17 amino acids. Germline CDR1 SGHTA, CDR2 FQGNSA. DNA for the CDR3: TGTGCCAGCAGGAGGACTAGCGGGAGGCCTGTCACCGGGGAGCTGTTTTTT. As protein: CASRRTSGRPVTGELFF.

This clone turned up a few times. The chain recombines TRBV6-6 with TRBJ1-1, with D tentatively TRBD1 (5 bases). Trimming took 6 bases from V and 8 from J, leaving 13 bases between them. CDR3 size: 12 residues. CDR1 MNHNY and CDR2 SVGAGI come from the germline V gene (reference sequence). The CDR3 DNA follows: TGTGCCAGCAGCCTCAGGGATAGAGAAGCTTTCTTT. Residues: CASSLRDREAFF.

The V gene is TRBV28, the J gene TRBJ1-6, with 7 bases identical to TRBD1. The CDR3 loop spans 15 amino acids. The ends lost 6 bases at V and 13 bases at J; junction bases unmatched: 15. CDR1 and CDR2 from the germline V gene are MDHEN and SYDVKM. The CDR3 sequence: CASSPNGRGQGPLHF. CDR3 coding DNA: TGTGCCAGCAGCCCGAACGGGAGGGGGCAGGGGCCCCTCCACTTT.

About this clone itself: This specimen includes other DNA sequences encoding the same CDR3. The chain has TRBV28 and TRBJ1-5; D unclear. Trimming took off 1 base at V and 2 bases at J, with 3 bases between the two ends. CDR3 length: 13 amino acids. In germline, CDR1 is MDHEN, CDR2 SYDVKM. CDR3 in DNA: TGTGCCAGCAGTTTATTTGGCAATCAGCCCCAGCATTTT. Protein product: CASSLFGNQPQHF.